The 9 T cell receptor beta chains in this list originate from one sample, sequenced in a study of human CD8 memory T cell subsets (TCRdb year 2020). A Human TCR Profiling Kit was used to prepare UMI-labeled 5' RACE TCRbeta libraries. TCRdb trimmed public reads at Q25 via fastp, called clones via MiXCR and kept in-frame beta chains. Identical CDR3 protein sequences are pooled into one entry, listed with their most common genes and DNA. Counted in this sample were about 7,300 distinct CDR3 sequences; 3% to 5% of them appeared once. The top ten hold 36% of the sample. Sequencing input: CD8+ T cells from PBMCs. These receptors originate from a human donor in good health.

This clonotype was counted ten times or more. V is TRBV3-1 and J is TRBJ2-2; no reliable D call. The CDR3 has 17 amino acids. CDR1 and CDR2 (germline): LGHDT, YNNKEL (reference sequence). V lost 0 bases and J 5 bases, leaving 16 bases between the germline ends. The CDR3 is CASSQELDAIVTGELFF. The DNA for the CDR3 is TGTGCCAGCAGCCAAGAACTGGATGCGATCGTGACCGGGGAGCTGTTTTTT.

The table lists this clonotype with a few counts. The chain has TRBV20-1 and TRBJ2-7; TRBD2 matches at 12 bases. The CDR3 runs 15 residues. Germline assignment: CDR1 DFQATT and CDR2 SNEGSKA (reference sequence). J gave up 4 bases and V 3 bases, and 7 bases lay outside the gene matches. The CDR3 DNA follows: TGCAGTGCTAGGTTCGGGACTAGCGGGTTGTACGAGCAGTACTTC. It codes for CSARFGTSGLYEQYF.

The chain couples TRBV6-2 or TRBV6-3 to TRBJ1-5; no firm D call. The V and J ends lost 2 bases and 4 bases respectively, with 9 bases between them. This CDR3 region has 14 residues. CDR1 is MNHEY and CDR2 is SVGEGT in the germline V gene. The CDR3 loop is CASSYGNLNQPQHF. The CDR3 bases are TGTGCCAGCAGTTACGGGAATCTTAATCAGCCCCAGCATTTT.

There are many counts of this clonotype. The chain uses TRBV11-2 and TRBJ2-1; D possibly matches TRBD1 or TRBD2 (5 bases each). This CDR3 has 17 residues. CDR1 is SGHAT, CDR2 FQNNGV, per germline. Trimming removed 1 base at V and 5 bases at J, with 18 bases between. The CDR3 DNA is TGTGCCAGCAGCTTAGCGACAATGTGGGACGCGGACAATGAGCAGTTCTTC. Its translation: CASSLATMWDADNEQFF.

The table lists this clonotype with many counts. V and J are TRBV28 and TRBJ2-3; D gene uncertain. The CDR3 runs 14 residues. Trimming pared 5 bases from V and 2 bases from J, leaving 11 bases between. The V gene's germline CDR1 is MDHEN and CDR2 SYDVKM. CDR3 region: CASSLPLFTDTQYF. CDR3 coding DNA: TGTGCCAGCAGTCTCCCTCTATTCACAGATACGCAGTATTTT.

For this clonotype: An end of the junction differs from the germline gene, which may be a read error. The J gene is TRBJ2-2, the V gene TRBV9; tentative D call: TRBD1 (6 bases). Looked up from germline, CDR1 is SGDLS and CDR2 is YYNGEE. This CDR3 is 13 amino acids long. The CDR3: CAGRRTDTGELFF. The CDR3 DNA reads as TGTGCCGGCAGGCGGACAGACACCGGGGAGCTGTTTTTT.

The V and J genes are TRBV20-1 and TRBJ2-7, with 14 bases fitting TRBD2. Germline CDR1 is DFQATT and CDR2 is SNEGSKA (reference sequence). The V and J ends lost 0 bases and 5 bases, in that order; junction bases with no gene match: 3. The CDR3 contains 15 residues. For the CDR3, the DNA is TGCAGTGCTAGAGACCTGACTAGCGGGGGGGACGAGCAGTACTTC. Amino acid sequence: CSARDLTSGGDEQYF.

The sample holds many counts of this clonotype. The chain employs TRBV14 and TRBJ2-6; 7 bases are shared with TRBD1. This CDR3 contains 17 residues. Germline values: CDR1 SGHDN, CDR2 FVKESK. J lost 0 bases, V lost 4 bases, and 6 bases had no gene match. The CDR3 loop reads CASSRTGLSSGANVLTF. In nucleotides, the CDR3 is TGTGCCAGCAGCCGGACAGGCCTCTCCTCTGGGGCCAACGTCCTGACTTTC.

This clonotype has only a few counts. V usage is TRBV29-1 and J usage is TRBJ2-7, with TRBD1 identical over 12 bases. V gave up 6 bases and J gave up 3 bases; unmatched junction bases: 12. The length of the CDR3 is 16 residues. Germline V gives CDR1 SQVTM, CDR2 ANQGSEA. The CDR3 DNA sequence: TGCAGCGTGATTACCGGGACAGGGGGCAGTGGCTACGAGCAGTACTTC. Translating gives CSVITGTGGSGYEQYF.